The TCR beta chain described here comes from a study of memory CD4+ T cells and cytomegalovirus serostatus. Across the study: Donors were healthy Belgian adults, under ten CMV seropositive and approximately 23 seronegative. General observations from the study: CMV serostatus prediction reached median AUC approximately 0.96, or 0.89 with US-trained model.

V gave up 4 bases and J gave up 1 base; unmatched junction bases: 1. This CDR3 region has 15 residues. Germline V gene sequence: CDR1 MNHNY, CDR2 SVGAGI (reference sequence). Original handling: After removing out-of-frame reads, 2.3 million or so distinct TCRbeta sequences remained. The protocol was immunoSEQ multiplex PCR, while the TCRdb copy is restricted to in-frame clones and leaves out a portion. The V and J calls and clone size come from that table; D and trimming were worked out from the DNA. The sample consists of 55,000 or so clones, 83% of them appearing once. About this clone itself: The antigen remains unidentified.

The sort gate was single viable CD3+CD4+CD8-CD45RO+ cells for memory CD4+ T cells. Positive selection with CD4 microbeads enriched total CD4+ T cells. Sequenced sample: memory CD4+ T cells from blood. V and J are TRBV6-6 and TRBJ2-7, with 13 bases that match TRBD2. The receptor was derived from an adult in good health and CMV-seropositive. This chain's CDR3 is CASSSGLAGSYEQYF. CDR3 in DNA: TGTGCCAGCAGTTCGGGACTAGCGGGGTCCTACGAGCAGTACTTC.